This T cell receptor (beta chain) was captured by sequencing in a study of cytomegalovirus exposure and HLA in healthy donors. CDR1 KGHSH and CDR2 LQKENI come from the germline V gene. V was cut by 2 bases and J by 4 bases, with 14 bases left in between. The CDR3 length is 15 residues. Comment on this clone: What it recognizes is unknown.

PCR involved 60 Vbeta and 13 Jbeta primers. Clones were sequenced by immunoSEQ multiplex PCR, and TCRdb holds only the in-frame ones, with some missing. The table lists roughly 230,000 clones, about three quarters of them singletons. Points from the study as a whole: Across donors, most TCRs were seen rarely, yet some public ones were widespread.

The chain combines TRBV18 with TRBJ1-1; possible D gene TRBD1, 6 bases. This receptor was identified in a boy aged 5-17 years in good health and CMV-seronegative. The sample was PBMCs. The DNA for the CDR3 is TGTGCCAGCTCACCAAGCGCTCAGGGGAGCACTGAAGCTTTCTTT. Translation: CASSPSAQGSTEAFF.